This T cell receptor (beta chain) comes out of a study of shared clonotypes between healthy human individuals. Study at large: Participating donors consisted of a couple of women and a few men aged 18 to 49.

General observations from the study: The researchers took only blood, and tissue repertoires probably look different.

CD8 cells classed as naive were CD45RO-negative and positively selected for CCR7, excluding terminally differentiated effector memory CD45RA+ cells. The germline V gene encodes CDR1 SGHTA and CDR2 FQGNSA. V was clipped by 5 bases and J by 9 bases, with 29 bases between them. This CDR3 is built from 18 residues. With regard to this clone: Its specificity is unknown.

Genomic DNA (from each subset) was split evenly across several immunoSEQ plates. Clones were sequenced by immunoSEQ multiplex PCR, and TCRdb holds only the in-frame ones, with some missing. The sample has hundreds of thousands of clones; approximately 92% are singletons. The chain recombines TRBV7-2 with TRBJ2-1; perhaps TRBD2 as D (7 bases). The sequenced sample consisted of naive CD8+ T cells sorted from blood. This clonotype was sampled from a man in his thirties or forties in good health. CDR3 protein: CASSIPGVGGLGVREQFF. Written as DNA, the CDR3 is TGTGCCAGCAGCATCCCAGGGGTGGGAGGACTAGGCGTGCGTGAGCAGTTCTTC.